This T cell receptor (beta chain) comes out of a study of CD8 T cells in Susac syndrome. Peripheral blood CD8+ and CD4+ T cells were profiled by TCR beta sequencing. The authors negatively isolated CD8+ and CD4+ T cells and FACS-enriched TEMRA cells. CDR3 length: 12 amino acids. The V end was cut by 5 bases, the J end by 1 base, with 6 bases between. A quantity of about 0.5 to 1 ug RNA underwent reverse transcription using random hexamers. An immunoSEQ multiplex PCR generated amplified TCR beta CDR3 products spanning 54 Vbeta and 13 Jbeta. Each CDR3 protein is one row after TCRdb ran MiXCR on the immunoSEQ multiplex PCR reads. There are over 120,000 distinct CDR3 sequences in the sample; approximately 94% occur only once, and nearly 0.085% lies in the top ten.

Sequencing was performed on CD4+ T cells from PBMCs. The rearrangement joins TRBV12-3 or TRBV12-4 to TRBJ2-7; D gene uncertain. The receptor was derived from a human donor in good health. CDR3 coding DNA: TGTGCCAGCAGTAAAGTGTCCTACGAGCAGTACTTC. Its translation is CASSKVSYEQYF.